The 8 T cell receptor beta chains below come from one sample, sequenced in a study of T-cell memory formation after mild COVID-19 (dated by TCRdb to about 2021). The library was produced with 5' RACE. TCRdb records Illumina NovaSeq 6000 as the sequencer. Clones were called with MiXCR by TCRdb after fastp trimmed the public reads at Q25, and only in-frame beta chains were retained. Here each entry gathers all rows of one CDR3 protein and keeps the most common genes and DNA. Present in this sample are about 540,000 distinct CDR3 sequences, roughly 22% of which were seen just once. The ten largest clonotypes hold 9.5% to 15% of the sample. The sample was PBMCs or a T cell subset sorted from them (not recorded which). Every receptor here comes from an adult woman who had mild COVID-19 (a few samples of this study predate the infection). The sample titles of this study are shuffled in the database, so cell type and time point are left out; the donor was told from shared clones.

The CDR3 sequence is CASSLGGRVPGELFF. Written as DNA, the CDR3 is TGTGCCAGCAGCTTAGGCGGGCGGGTCCCCGGGGAGCTGTTTTTT. This chain joins TRBV11-3 and TRBJ2-2; tentative D call: TRBD2 (5 bases). With 1 base removed from V and 6 bases from J, the gap between germline ends came to 12 bases. Germline CDR1 SGHNT, CDR2 YENEEA. This CDR3 has 15 residues.

This clonotype showed up many times. This chain links TRBV6-6 with TRBJ2-3, with 14 bases aligning to TRBD2. CDR1 and CDR2 (germline): MNHNY, SVGAGI (reference sequence). With 1 base clipped from V and 4 bases from J, the junction kept 10 bases outside the gene matches. The CDR3 totals 19 residues. CDR3 protein: CASSYLAGTSGRGADTQYF. In DNA form, the CDR3 reads TGTGCCAGCAGTTACTTAGCCGGGACTAGCGGGAGAGGAGCAGATACGCAGTATTTT.

This clonotype was counted once. The V gene is TRBV10-2, the J gene TRBJ2-4; TRBD2 matches at 13 bases. Germline V CDR1 and CDR2: WSHSY, SAAADI. J gave up 2 bases and V 7 bases, and 2 bases lay outside the gene matches. The CDR3 extends over 15 amino acids. The CDR3: CASTGTSGTKNIQYF. CDR3 sequence (DNA): TGCGCCAGCACGGGGACTAGCGGGACCAAAAACATTCAGTACTTC.

This sequence joins TRBV6-5 and TRBJ1-6, with D uncertain. CDR3 length: 13 amino acids. Germline V CDR1 and CDR2: MNHEY, SVGAGI. Trimming took off 7 bases at V and 10 bases at J, with 14 bases between the two ends. In nucleotides, the CDR3 is TGTGCCAGCACCCAATCGTCGAGATCACCCCTCCACTTT. Translating gives CASTQSSRSPLHF.

This clonotype has only a few counts. This chain joins TRBV10-3 and TRBJ2-7; 7 bases match TRBD1. J lost 1 base, V lost 2 bases, and 8 bases had no gene match. Germline V gene sequence: CDR1 ENHRY, CDR2 SYGVKD. The CDR3 covers 16 residues. The CDR3 reads CAISEPDRVGSYEQYF. The CDR3 bases are TGTGCCATCAGTGAGCCTGACAGGGTGGGTTCCTACGAGCAGTACTTC.

V and J are TRBV6-5 and TRBJ1-1; 8 positions agree with TRBD1. In germline, CDR1 is MNHEY, CDR2 SVGAGI. V gave up 2 bases and J gave up 2 bases; unmatched junction bases: 7. The CDR3 covers 16 residues. CDR3 in amino acids: CASSYPLGTGNTEAFF. DNA of the CDR3: TGTGCCAGCAGTTACCCTCTGGGGACAGGCAACACTGAAGCTTTCTTT.

The chain is built from TRBV20-1 and TRBJ2-1, with D maybe TRBD2 (6 bases). The V gene's germline CDR1 is DFQATT and CDR2 SNEGSKA (reference sequence). The CDR3 has 15 residues. V was cut by 0 bases and J by 0 bases, with 9 bases left in between. CDR3: CSARDPAGSYNEQFF. The CDR3, as DNA: TGCAGTGCTAGAGATCCAGCGGGCTCCTACAATGAGCAGTTCTTC.

The chain recombines TRBV4-1 with TRBJ2-3; tentative D call: TRBD2 (7 bases). The CDR3 loop spans 14 amino acids. CDR1 and CDR2 from the germline V gene are MGHRA and YSYEKL. The V end lost 10 bases, the J end lost 4 bases, and 18 bases lay between the germline ends. The DNA for the CDR3 is TGCGCCACCGCAGAAGGGGGGGCCCCAGATACGCAGTATTTT. It translates to CATAEGGAPDTQYF.